This T cell receptor beta chain is drawn from a study of blood T cell repertoires in COVID-19. At the level of the study: Samples taken during acute and convalescent COVID-19 were collected in the United States, Italy and Spain. T cells, B-cell-depleted T cells, or PBMCs supplied cDNA or gDNA.

Original handling: It was from reference gene primer amplification that nucleated cell counts were estimated. This table comes from immunoSEQ multiplex PCR, and its TCRdb copy is limited to in-frame clones, with some not included. Clone size and V and J calls were adopted from that table, with D and trimming inferred from the DNA. The sample holds more than 95,000 clones, around four fifths seen once. CDR1 is LNHDA and CDR2 is SQIVND in the germline V gene (reference sequence). This CDR3 has 14 amino acids. Trimming cost V 5 bases and J 9 bases; bases outside gene matches: 9. This rearrangement joins TRBV19 to TRBJ1-2, with 10 positions matching TRBD1. The TCR sequence derives from a man aged 30 to 45 with acute or convalescent COVID-19. The sequenced sample was peripheral blood. This chain's CDR3 is CASSATGGTRSYTF. CDR3 coding DNA: TGTGCCAGTAGTGCGACAGGGGGCACCCGGAGCTACACCTTC. The entire variable domain, with the rest obtained from reference TRBV19 and TRBJ1-2, is as follows: DGGITQSPKYLFRKEGQNVTLSCEQNLNHDAMYWYRQDPGQGLRLIYYSQIVNDFQKGDIAEGYSVSREKKESFPLTVTSAQKNPTAFYLCASSATGGTRSYTFGSGTRLTVV.